These 5 T cell receptor beta chains were sequenced from one sample in a study of identical twins. TCRdb independently ran MiXCR on the 5' RACE reads; one entry per CDR3 protein. In the table there are a few hundred thousand distinct CDR3 sequences, 13% to 15% of which are singletons. This same sample was also taken into another study, of yellow fever vaccine responses in identical twins.

The sequenced material came from CD4+ T cells sorted from blood. The receptors were sampled from a woman under 30 in good health.

This clonotype was observed a few times. The chain combines TRBV7-8 with TRBJ2-7, with D perhaps TRBD1 (6 bases). CDR1 SGHVS and CDR2 FQNEAQ come from the germline V gene. The CDR3 has 14 amino acids. V was pared by 1 base and J by 6 bases, with 13 bases between. The CDR3 reads CASSLVEGVVEQYF. The CDR3 DNA sequence: TGTGCCAGCAGCTTAGTCGAGGGGGTTGTCGAGCAGTACTTC.

V is TRBV20-1 and J is TRBJ1-6; D perhaps matches TRBD1 (6 bases). This CDR3 comprises 14 residues. The V and J ends lost 4 bases and 8 bases respectively, with 15 bases between them. From germline, CDR1 is DFQATT and CDR2 SNEGSKA (reference sequence). The CDR3 loop reads CSATRGSGHSPLHF. The CDR3 DNA follows: TGCAGTGCTACTAGGGGGTCGGGGCATTCACCCCTCCACTTT.

The V and J genes are TRBV6-1 and TRBJ2-2; 9 nucleotides agree with TRBD1. Germline V CDR1 and CDR2: MNHNS, SASEGT. Trimming took 4 bases from V and 7 from J; bases not matched to a gene: 1. The length of the CDR3 is 13 residues. CDR3 sequence: CASSGQGDGELFF. CDR3 bases: TGTGCCAGCAGTGGACAGGGGGACGGGGAGCTGTTTTTT.

There are a few counts of this clonotype. This rearrangement joins TRBV3-1 to TRBJ2-5; 7 nucleotides agree with TRBD1. Germline trimming cut 3 bases from V and 5 bases from J; bases unmatched to any gene: 6. CDR1 is LGHDT, CDR2 YNNKEL, per germline (reference sequence). The CDR3 spans 14 residues. The CDR3 here is CASSHTTGLETQYF. The CDR3 DNA reads as TGTGCCAGCAGCCACACGACAGGGTTGGAGACCCAGTACTTC.

The genes are TRBV19 and TRBJ2-2, with TRBD2 matching over 7 bases. Germline CDR1 reads LNHDA; CDR2 reads SQIVND (reference sequence). V lost 7 bases to trimming and J lost 5 bases; unmatched junction nucleotides: 13. CDR3 size: 16 residues. The CDR3 DNA reads as TGTGCCAGTAACCCCTGGGAGGGAATGGGGACCGGGGAGCTGTTTTTT. This codes for CASNPWEGMGTGELFF.